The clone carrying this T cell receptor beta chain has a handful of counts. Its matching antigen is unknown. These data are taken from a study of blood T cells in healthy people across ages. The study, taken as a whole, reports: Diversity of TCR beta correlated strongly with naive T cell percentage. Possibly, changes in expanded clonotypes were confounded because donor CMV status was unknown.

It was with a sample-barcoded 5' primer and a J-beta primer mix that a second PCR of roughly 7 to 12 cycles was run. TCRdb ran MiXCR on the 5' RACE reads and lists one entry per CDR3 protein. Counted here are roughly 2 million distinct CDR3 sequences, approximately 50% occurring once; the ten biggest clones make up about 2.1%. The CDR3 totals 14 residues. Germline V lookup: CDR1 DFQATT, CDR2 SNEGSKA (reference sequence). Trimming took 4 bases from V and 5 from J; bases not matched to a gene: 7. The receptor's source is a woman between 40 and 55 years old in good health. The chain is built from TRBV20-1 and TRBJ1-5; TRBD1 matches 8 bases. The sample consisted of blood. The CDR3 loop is CSATSDRDHQPQHF. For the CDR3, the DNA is TGCAGTGCTACCTCGGACAGGGACCATCAGCCCCAGCATTTT.